These 6 T cell receptor beta chains were sequenced from one sample in a study of blood T cell repertoires in COVID-19. Produced via immunoSEQ multiplex PCR; TCRdb's table is partial and in-frame only. Of about 480,000 clones in the sample, roughly nine tenths are singletons; the top ten hold around 7.9%. Input material: PBMCs or T cells enriched from blood (not recorded which). Every receptor here comes from a woman aged 60-75 years who had recovered from COVID-19.

The chain couples TRBV7-9 to TRBJ1-1; the D is unclear. Germline loops: CDR1 SEHNR, CDR2 FQNEAQ (reference sequence). V lost 0 bases, J lost 4 bases, and 12 bases lay in between. CDR3 size: 15 residues. The CDR3 DNA is TGTGCCAGCAGCTTAGCGAGAGGCCACGGCACTGAAGCTTTCTTT. Its protein product is CASSLARGHGTEAFF.

Regarding this clone: Distinct nucleotide sequences in the sample also encode this CDR3. The chain uses TRBV5-1 and TRBJ1-2; 8 nucleotides line up with TRBD1. V gave up 5 bases and J gave up 5 bases; unmatched junction bases: 8. The CDR3 runs 14 residues. From germline, CDR1 is SGHRS and CDR2 YFSETQ. CDR3: CASSPGQGGYGYTF. CDR3 nucleotide sequence: TGCGCCAGCAGTCCCGGACAGGGAGGTTATGGCTACACCTTC.

Remarks on this clone: This same CDR3 is encoded by further DNA sequences in the sample. This chain connects TRBV5-8 to TRBJ1-3, with 8 bases that match TRBD1. The V gene's germline CDR1 is SGHTS and CDR2 YDEGEE. The CDR3 runs to 15 residues. Losses at the gene ends were 1 base for V and 0 bases for J; bases not matched to a gene: 0. CDR3 nucleotides: TGTGCCAGCAGCTTGCAGGGGGCCTCTGGAAACACCATATATTTT. Translation: CASSLQGASGNTIYF.

This clone was detected once. The chain couples TRBV2 to TRBJ2-3; TRBD2 matches 9 bases. Unmatched junction bases numbered 13, after V lost 11 bases and J lost 4 bases. The CDR3 extends over 15 amino acids. CDR1 and CDR2 (germline): SNHLY, FYNNEI. The CDR3 coding sequence is TGTGCCGCCCAGGTACTAGCGGGCATACCAGATACGCAGTATTTT. The encoded protein is CAAQVLAGIPDTQYF. Using reference TRBV2 and TRBJ2-3 for the parts outside the CDR3, the full variable domain is EPEVTQTPSHQVTQMGQEVILRCVPISNHLYFYWYRQILGQKVEFLVSFYNNEISEKSEIFDDQFSVERPDGSNFTLKIRSTKLEDSAMYFCAAQVLAGIPDTQYFGPGTRLTVL.

This sequence joins TRBV5-4 and TRBJ1-3; 7 bases line up with TRBD1. There are 15 residues in the CDR3. Looked up from germline, CDR1 is SGHNT and CDR2 is YYREEE (reference sequence). V lost 3 bases, J lost 0 bases, and 3 bases stayed unmatched. The CDR3 here is CASSWDRGSGNTIYF. The CDR3 region has the DNA TGTGCCAGCAGCTGGGACAGAGGCTCTGGAAACACCATATATTTT.

The chain uses TRBV5-1 and TRBJ1-3; 7 nucleotides agree with TRBD1. Per the germline V gene, CDR1 is SGHRS and CDR2 is YFSETQ. The CDR3 sequence is 15 residues long. Losses at the gene ends were 7 bases for V and 4 bases for J; bases not matched to a gene: 11. The CDR3 region has the DNA TGCGCCAGCTCCCCAGGGGGTCGCCTCGGAAACACCATATATTTT. It is translated as CASSPGGRLGNTIYF.